One sample yielded the 5 T cell receptor beta chains listed below, sequenced in a study of blood T cell repertoires in COVID-19. Clones were read by immunoSEQ multiplex PCR, and TCRdb kept only the in-frame ones, dropping some. The table includes more than 200,000 clones, around nine tenths detected once. Specimen: PBMCs or T cells enriched from blood (not recorded which). These TCRs come from a woman younger than 45 who had recovered from COVID-19.

This rearrangement joins TRBV6-5 to TRBJ2-3; D is possibly TRBD1 (5 bases). This CDR3 comprises 11 residues. The ends were cut back, 6 bases at V and 6 bases at J, with 7 bases in the middle. CDR1 and CDR2 (germline): MNHEY, SVGAGI. The CDR3 DNA is TGTGCCAGCAGCAGGGATGATACGCAGTATTTT. The encoded protein is CASSRDDTQYF.

This clone was recorded a few times. The chain carries TRBV14 and TRBJ1-2; D is perhaps TRBD1 (6 bases). Trimming removed 4 bases at V and 3 bases at J, with 9 bases between. Germline CDR1 SGHDN, CDR2 FVKESK. The CDR3 loop spans 13 amino acids. This CDR3 reads CASSPQGDYGYTF. The CDR3 DNA reads TGTGCCAGCAGCCCACAGGGAGACTATGGCTACACCTTC. The full variable domain, with the rest looked up from reference TRBV14 and TRBJ1-2, is EAGVTQFPSHSVIEKGQTVTLRCDPISGHDNLYWYRRVMGKEIKFLLHFVKESKQDESGMPNNRFLAERTGGTYSTLKVQPAELEDSGVYFCASSPQGDYGYTFGSGTRLTVV.

The V and J genes are TRBV28 and TRBJ1-2; D unclear. The CDR3 runs to 13 residues. Between the trimmed V and J ends, which lost 5 bases and 4 bases, there was a span of 11 bases. From germline, CDR1 is MDHEN and CDR2 SYDVKM. CDR3 sequence: CASSPTRPYGYTF. DNA for the CDR3: TGTGCCAGCAGTCCCACACGCCCCTATGGCTACACCTTC.

This clone was recorded a few times. J is TRBJ2-7 and V is TRBV7-2, with D unresolved. Trimming removed 7 bases at V and 0 bases at J, with 13 bases between. The germline CDR1 and CDR2 sequences are SGHTA and FQGNSA. This CDR3 comprises 14 residues. The CDR3 loop reads CASTLGLSSYEQYF. CDR3 bases: TGTGCCAGCACCCTCGGTTTGTCCTCCTACGAGCAGTACTTC.

The rearrangement uses TRBV6-5 and TRBJ1-2; no firm D call. CDR3 length: 14 amino acids. V was pared by 5 bases and J by 0 bases, with 10 bases between. Per the germline V gene, CDR1 is MNHEY and CDR2 is SVGAGI. The CDR3 DNA follows: TGTGCCAGCAGTCGTACAGTAGCTAACTATGGCTACACCTTC. Protein product: CASSRTVANYGYTF.